This entry lists 7 T cell receptor beta chains sequenced from one sample in a study of T-cell reconstitution after alpha-beta-depleted transplantation in children. Construction of the TCRbeta library involved unique molecular identifiers. One entry per CDR3 protein results from TCRdb running MiXCR on the PCR reads. The table lists roughly 500,000 distinct CDR3 sequences, approximately 12% of them singletons. Source: PBMCs from the stem cell graft donor, taken from the stem cell graft. The source is a human donor who donated a stem cell graft to a child with combined immunodeficiency.

This clonotype showed up many times. The chain links TRBV5-1 to TRBJ2-5; TRBD2 aligns across 9 bases. This CDR3 comprises 17 residues. Germline CDR1 SGHRS, CDR2 YFSETQ. Trimming took 0 bases from V and 2 from J; bases not matched to a gene: 8. This CDR3 is CASSLAPSGIRQETQYF. The CDR3 nucleotides are TGCGCCAGCAGCTTGGCTCCTAGCGGGATACGACAAGAGACCCAGTACTTC. Together with reference TRBV5-1 and TRBJ2-5, the CDR3 gives the full variable domain: KAGVTQTPRYLIKTRGQQVTLSCSPISGHRSVSWYQQTPGQGLQFLFEYFSETQRNKGNFPGRFSGRQFSNSRSEMNVSTLELGDSALYLCASSLAPSGIRQETQYFGPGTRLLVL.

This clonotype was found many times. The chain recombines TRBV12-3 or TRBV12-4 with TRBJ2-1; 9 positions match TRBD2. The V gene end was trimmed by 7 bases and the J gene end by 3 bases; junction bases not matched to a gene: 10. This CDR3 has 16 amino acids. The CDR3: CASNVRETSGYNEQFF. CDR3 coding DNA: TGTGCCAGCAACGTGCGGGAGACTAGCGGCTACAATGAGCAGTTCTTC.

This rearrangement joins TRBV28 to TRBJ2-3; D is unclear. Trimming removed 11 bases from V and 2 bases from J, with 14 bases in between. Germline CDR1 and CDR2: MDHEN and SYDVKM. CDR3 length equals 13 residues. Here the CDR3 reads CAAGEAPTDTQYF. For the CDR3, the DNA is TGTGCCGCCGGAGAGGCTCCCACAGATACGCAGTATTTT.

This clonotype has just a few counts. This chain joins TRBV20-1 and TRBJ2-7; 14 bases map to TRBD2. Germline V gene lookup returns CDR1 DFQATT and CDR2 SNEGSKA (reference sequence). J was trimmed by 2 bases and V by 6 bases; bases with no gene match: 3. This CDR3 has 14 residues. The CDR3 reads CSAMGLAGAYEQYF. The CDR3 DNA reads TGCAGTGCAATGGGACTAGCGGGGGCCTACGAGCAGTACTTC.

The rearrangement links TRBV5-1 to TRBJ2-7; the D is unclear. CDR3 length: 19 amino acids. In germline, CDR1 is SGHRS, CDR2 YFSETQ. The V gene lost 0 bases and the J gene lost 7 bases, with 29 bases spanning the gap. The CDR3 region is CASSLAFPARWMALSEQYF. The CDR3 DNA reads TGCGCCAGCAGCTTGGCCTTTCCAGCTCGCTGGATGGCTCTATCGGAGCAGTACTTC.

This clonotype was seen repeatedly, ten times or more. The gene calls are TRBV12-3 or TRBV12-4 and TRBJ2-1; TRBD2 aligns across 10 bases. V was clipped by 1 base and J by 7 bases; unmatched bases: 10. The CDR3 runs to 17 residues. In nucleotides, the CDR3 is TGTGCCAGCAGTTTAGGGGGGAGCGGGAGGGCCTCAAATGAGCAGTTCTTC. Its protein is CASSLGGSGRASNEQFF.

This clonotype was seen at least ten times. The V call is TRBV29-1, the J call TRBJ2-3, with 8 bases identical to TRBD1. The CDR3 is 12 amino acids. In germline, CDR1 is SQVTM, CDR2 ANQGSEA. Trimming cost V 6 bases and J 2 bases; bases outside gene matches: 1. CDR3 DNA: TGCAGCGTGGACAGGGCCACAGATACGCAGTATTTT. This sequence encodes CSVDRATDTQYF.